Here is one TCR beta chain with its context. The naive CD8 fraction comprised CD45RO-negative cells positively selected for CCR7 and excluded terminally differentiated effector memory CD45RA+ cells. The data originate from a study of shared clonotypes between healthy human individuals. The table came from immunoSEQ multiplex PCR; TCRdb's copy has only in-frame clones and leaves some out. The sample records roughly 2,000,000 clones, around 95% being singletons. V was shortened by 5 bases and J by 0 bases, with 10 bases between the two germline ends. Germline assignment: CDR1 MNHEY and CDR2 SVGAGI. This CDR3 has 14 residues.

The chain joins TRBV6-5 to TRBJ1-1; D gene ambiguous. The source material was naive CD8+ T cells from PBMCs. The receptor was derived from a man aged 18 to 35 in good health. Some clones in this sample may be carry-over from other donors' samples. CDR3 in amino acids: CASSTTVMNTEAFF. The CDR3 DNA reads TGTGCCAGCAGTACAACGGTTATGAACACTGAAGCTTTCTTT.